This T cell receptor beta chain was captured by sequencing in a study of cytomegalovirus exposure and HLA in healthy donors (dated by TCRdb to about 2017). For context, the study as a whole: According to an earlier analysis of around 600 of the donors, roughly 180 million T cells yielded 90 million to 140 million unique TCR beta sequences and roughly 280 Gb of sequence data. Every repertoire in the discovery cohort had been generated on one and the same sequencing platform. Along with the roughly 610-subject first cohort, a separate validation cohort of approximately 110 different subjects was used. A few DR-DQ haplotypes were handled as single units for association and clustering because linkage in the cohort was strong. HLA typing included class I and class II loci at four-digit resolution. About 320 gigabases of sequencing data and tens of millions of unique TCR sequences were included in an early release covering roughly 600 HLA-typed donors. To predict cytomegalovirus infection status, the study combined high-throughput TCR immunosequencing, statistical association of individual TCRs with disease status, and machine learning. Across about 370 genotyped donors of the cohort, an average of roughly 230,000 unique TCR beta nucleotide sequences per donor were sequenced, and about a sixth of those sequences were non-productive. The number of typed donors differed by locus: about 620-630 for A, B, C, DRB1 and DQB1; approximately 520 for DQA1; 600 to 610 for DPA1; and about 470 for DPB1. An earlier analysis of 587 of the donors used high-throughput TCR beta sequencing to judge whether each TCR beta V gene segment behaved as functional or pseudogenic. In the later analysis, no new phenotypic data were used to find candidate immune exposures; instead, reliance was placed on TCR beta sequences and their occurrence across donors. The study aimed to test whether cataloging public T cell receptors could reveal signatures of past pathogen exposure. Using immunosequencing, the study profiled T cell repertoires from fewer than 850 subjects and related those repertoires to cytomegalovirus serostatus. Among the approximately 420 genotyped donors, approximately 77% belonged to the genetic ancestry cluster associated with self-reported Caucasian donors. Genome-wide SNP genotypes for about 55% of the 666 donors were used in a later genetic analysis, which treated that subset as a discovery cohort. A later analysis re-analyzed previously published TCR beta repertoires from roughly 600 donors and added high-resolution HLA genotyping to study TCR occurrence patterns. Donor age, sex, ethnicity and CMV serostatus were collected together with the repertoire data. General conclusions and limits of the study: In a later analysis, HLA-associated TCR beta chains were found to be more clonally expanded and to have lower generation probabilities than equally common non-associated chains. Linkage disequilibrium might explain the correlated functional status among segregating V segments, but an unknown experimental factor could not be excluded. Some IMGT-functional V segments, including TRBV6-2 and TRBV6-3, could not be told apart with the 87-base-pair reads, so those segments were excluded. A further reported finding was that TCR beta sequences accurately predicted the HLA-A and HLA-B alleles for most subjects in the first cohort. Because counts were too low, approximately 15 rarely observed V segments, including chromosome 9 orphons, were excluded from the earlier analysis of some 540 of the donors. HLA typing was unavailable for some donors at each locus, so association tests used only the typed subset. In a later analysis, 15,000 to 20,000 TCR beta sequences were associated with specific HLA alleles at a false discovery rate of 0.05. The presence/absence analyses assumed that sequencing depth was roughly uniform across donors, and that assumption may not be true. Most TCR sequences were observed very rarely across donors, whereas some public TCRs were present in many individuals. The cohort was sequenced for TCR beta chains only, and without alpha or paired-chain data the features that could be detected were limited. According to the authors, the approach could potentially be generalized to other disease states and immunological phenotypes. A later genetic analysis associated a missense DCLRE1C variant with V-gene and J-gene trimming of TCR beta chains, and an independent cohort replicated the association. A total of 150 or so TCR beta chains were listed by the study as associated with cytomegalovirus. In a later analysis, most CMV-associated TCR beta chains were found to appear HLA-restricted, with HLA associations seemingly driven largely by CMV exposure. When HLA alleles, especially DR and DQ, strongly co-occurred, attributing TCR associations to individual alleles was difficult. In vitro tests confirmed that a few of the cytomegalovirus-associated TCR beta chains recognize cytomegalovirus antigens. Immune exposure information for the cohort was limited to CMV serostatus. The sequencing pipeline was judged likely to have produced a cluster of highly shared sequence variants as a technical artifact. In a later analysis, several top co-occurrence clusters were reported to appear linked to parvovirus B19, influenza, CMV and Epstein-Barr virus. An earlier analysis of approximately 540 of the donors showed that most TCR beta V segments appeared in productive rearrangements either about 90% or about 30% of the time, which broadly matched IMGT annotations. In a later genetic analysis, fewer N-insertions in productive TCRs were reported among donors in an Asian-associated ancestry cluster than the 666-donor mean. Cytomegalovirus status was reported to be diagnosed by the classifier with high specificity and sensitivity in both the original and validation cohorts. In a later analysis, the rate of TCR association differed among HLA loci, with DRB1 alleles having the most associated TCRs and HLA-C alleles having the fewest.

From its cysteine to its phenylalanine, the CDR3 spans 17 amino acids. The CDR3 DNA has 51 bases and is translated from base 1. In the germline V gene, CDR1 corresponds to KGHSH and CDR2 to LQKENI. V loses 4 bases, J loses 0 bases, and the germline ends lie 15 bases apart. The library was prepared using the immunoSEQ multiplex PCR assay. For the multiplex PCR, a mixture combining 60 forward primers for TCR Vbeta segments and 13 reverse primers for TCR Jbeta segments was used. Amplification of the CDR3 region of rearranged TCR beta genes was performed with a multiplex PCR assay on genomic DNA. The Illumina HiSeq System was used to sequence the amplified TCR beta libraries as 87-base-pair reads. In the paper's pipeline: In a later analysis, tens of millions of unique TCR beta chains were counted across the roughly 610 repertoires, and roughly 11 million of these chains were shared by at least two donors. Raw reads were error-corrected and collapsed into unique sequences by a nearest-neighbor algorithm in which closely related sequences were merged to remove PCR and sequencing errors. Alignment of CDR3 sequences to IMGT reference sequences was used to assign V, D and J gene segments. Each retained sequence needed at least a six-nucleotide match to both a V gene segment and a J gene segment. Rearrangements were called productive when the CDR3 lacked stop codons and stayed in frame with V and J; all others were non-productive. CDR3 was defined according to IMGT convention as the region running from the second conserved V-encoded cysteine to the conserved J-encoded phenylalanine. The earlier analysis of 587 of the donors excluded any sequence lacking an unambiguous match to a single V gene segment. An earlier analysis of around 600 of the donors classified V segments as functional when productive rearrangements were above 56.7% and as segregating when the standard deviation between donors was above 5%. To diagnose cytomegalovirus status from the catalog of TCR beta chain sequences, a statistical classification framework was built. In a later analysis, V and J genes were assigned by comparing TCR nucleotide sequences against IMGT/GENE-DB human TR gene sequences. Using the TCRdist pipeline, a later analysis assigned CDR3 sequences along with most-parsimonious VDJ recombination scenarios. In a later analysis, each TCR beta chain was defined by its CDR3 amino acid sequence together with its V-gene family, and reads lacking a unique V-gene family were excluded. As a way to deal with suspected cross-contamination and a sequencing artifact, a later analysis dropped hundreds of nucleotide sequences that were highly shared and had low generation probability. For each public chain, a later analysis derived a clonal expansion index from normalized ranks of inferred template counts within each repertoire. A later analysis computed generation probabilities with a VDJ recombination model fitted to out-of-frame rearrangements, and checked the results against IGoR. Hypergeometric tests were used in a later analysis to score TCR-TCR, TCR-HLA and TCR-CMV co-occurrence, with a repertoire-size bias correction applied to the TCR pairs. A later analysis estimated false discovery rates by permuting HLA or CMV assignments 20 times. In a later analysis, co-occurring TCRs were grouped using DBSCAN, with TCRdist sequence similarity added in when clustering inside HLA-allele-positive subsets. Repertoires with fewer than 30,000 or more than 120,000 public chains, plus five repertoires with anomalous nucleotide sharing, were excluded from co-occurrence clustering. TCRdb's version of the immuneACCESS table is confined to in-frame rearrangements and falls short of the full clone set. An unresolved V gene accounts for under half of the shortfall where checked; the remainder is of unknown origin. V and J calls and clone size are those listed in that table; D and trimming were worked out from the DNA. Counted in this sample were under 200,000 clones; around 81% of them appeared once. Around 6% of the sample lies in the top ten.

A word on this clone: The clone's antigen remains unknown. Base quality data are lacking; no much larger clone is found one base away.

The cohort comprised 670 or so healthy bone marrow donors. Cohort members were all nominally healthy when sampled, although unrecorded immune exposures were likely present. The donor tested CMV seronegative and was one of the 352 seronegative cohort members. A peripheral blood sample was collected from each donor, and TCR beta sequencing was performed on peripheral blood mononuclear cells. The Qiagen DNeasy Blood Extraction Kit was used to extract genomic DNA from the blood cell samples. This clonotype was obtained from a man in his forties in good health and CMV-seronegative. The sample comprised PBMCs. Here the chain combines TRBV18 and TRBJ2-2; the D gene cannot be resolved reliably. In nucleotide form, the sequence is TGTGCCAGCTCACTGTCCGTTCTATCCGCGAACACCGGGGAGCTGTTTTTT. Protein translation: CASSLSVLSANTGELFF.